This is a list of T cell receptor beta chains from one sample in a study of blood T cell repertoires in COVID-19. The assay was immunoSEQ multiplex PCR, and TCRdb's table has in-frame clones only and misses some. The sample lists around 83,000 clones, around 89% seen once, with 11% to 15% in the top ten. The sample taken for sequencing was peripheral blood. These receptors all stem from a man between 65 and 85 years old with active or convalescent COVID-19. The CDR3 runs from the conserved cysteine through the conserved F or W. The D gene is left open where the match is weak. Only some rows state a clone size, as once, few, many or a class for expanded clones.

d_call	cdr3_length	v_call	clone_size	j_call	cdr3_nt	cdr3_aa
TRBD1	15	TRBV5-8	.	TRBJ2-7	TGTGCCAGCAGCTTGGGAGTGACAGGGAAGGATGTTCCGTACTTC	CASSLGVTGKDVPYF
.	14	TRBV4-3	few	TRBJ1-6	TGCGCCAGCAGCCAAGGGCAGTATAATTCACCCCTCCACTTT	CASSQGQYNSPLHF
TRBD2	16	TRBV19	.	TRBJ2-7	TGTGCCAGTAGTAGGAGGACTAGCGTGAATAGGGGCGAGCAGTACTTC	CASSRRTSVNRGEQYF
.	13	TRBV14	.	TRBJ2-7	TGTGCCAGCAGCCAAGTTGGGCAGGACGAGCAGTACTTC	CASSQVGQDEQYF
.	11	TRBV21-1	.	TRBJ2-5	TGTGCCAGCGCGAAGCGAGAGACCCAGTACTTC	CASAKRETQYF
.	14	TRBV6-5	.	TRBJ1-5	TGTGCCAGCAGTTACTCAACGGGGGGTCAGCCCCAGCATTTT	CASSYSTGGQPQHF
TRBD1	13	TRBV6-6	once	TRBJ2-7	TGTGCCACCCGACAGGGGGCCGTGGGGGAGCAGTACTTC	CATRQGAVGEQYF
.	17	TRBV14	.	TRBJ2-3	TGTGCCAGCAGCCCTTTCGAGAGCGGAACTAGCACAGATACGCAGTATTTT	CASSPFESGTSTDTQYF
.	14	TRBV28	.	TRBJ1-6	TGTGCCAGCAGTTTAGACAGTACCAATTCACCCCTCCACTTT	CASSLDSTNSPLHF
.	15	TRBV7-9	.	TRBJ2-2	TGTGCCAGCAGCTTACCGGTTGCGAACACCGGGGAGCTGTTTTTT	CASSLPVANTGELFF
TRBD2	14	TRBV30	.	TRBJ2-2	TGTGCCTGGAGTGCCGGGACTAGCGGGAGGGTGATGTTTTTT	CAWSAGTSGRVMFF
.	14	TRBV18	.	TRBJ1-4	TGTGCCAGCTCACCACTGGGAGGGGTTGAAAAACTGTTTTTT	CASSPLGGVEKLFF
.	14	TRBV7-9	.	TRBJ1-5	TGTGCCAGCAGCTTAGCGGGAAGCGGTCAGCCCCAGCATTTT	CASSLAGSGQPQHF
TRBD1	15	TRBV10-3	.	TRBJ1-6	TGTGCCATCAGTGGAGGACAGGGGGAGAATTCACCCCTCCACTTT	CAISGGQGENSPLHF
.	12	TRBV19	.	TRBJ1-2	TGTGCCAGCAAAGGGGGAACCTATGGCTACACCTTC	CASKGGTYGYTF
.	16	TRBV28	.	TRBJ2-1	TGTGCCAGCTCCCTTGGGGGACACTTAGTTGGCTATGAGCAGTTCTTC	CASSLGGHLVGYEQFF
TRBD1	14	TRBV24-1	.	TRBJ1-2	TGTGCCACCAGTGAAGGACAGGGAAGCTATGGCTACACCTTC	CATSEGQGSYGYTF
TRBD1	17	TRBV18	few	TRBJ2-1	TGTGCCAGCTCACTGTCACCGACAGGGGGCGCGGTCGATGAGCAGTTCTTC	CASSLSPTGGAVDEQFF
TRBD1	15	TRBV9	once	TRBJ2-2	TGTGCCAGCAAAAGGGGGACAGGAGGGGCCGGGGAGCTGTTTTTT	CASKRGTGGAGELFF
TRBD2	16	TRBV7-2	.	TRBJ2-2	TGTGCCAGCAGCGCTAGCGGGGGTGGGAAAGCCGGGGAGCTGTTTTTT	CASSASGGGKAGELFF
.	16	TRBV27	.	TRBJ2-2	TGTGCCAGCAGTTCCGACTGGTATGAACACGGCGGGGAGCTGTTTTTT	CASSSDWYEHGGELFF
TRBD2	16	TRBV4-1	.	TRBJ2-3	TGCGCCAGCAGCCTCGGACTAGCGGGAGGGCCAGATACGCAGTATTTT	CASSLGLAGGPDTQYF
.	16	TRBV4-2	.	TRBJ1-6	TGTGCCAGCAGCCACGACTCGGGTCCGGTGAATTCACCCCTCCACTTT	CASSHDSGPVNSPLHF
TRBD1	17	TRBV7-9	.	TRBJ2-6	TGTGCCAGCAGCTCCGGGACAGTAAGCTCTGGGGCCAACGTCCTGACTTTC	CASSSGTVSSGANVLTF
.	14	TRBV6-5	many	TRBJ2-3	TGTGCCAGCAGTTACTCTCGGAGCACAGATACGCAGTATTTT	CASSYSRSTDTQYF
.	14	TRBV3-1/TRBV3-2	.	TRBJ2-3	TGTGCCAGCAGCCAGGGGACTAGCACAGATACGCAGTATTTT	CASSQGTSTDTQYF
.	14	TRBV6-2/TRBV6-3	.	TRBJ2-5	TGTGCCAGCAGTTACTCGATAGGACAGGAGACCCAGTACTTC	CASSYSIGQETQYF
TRBD2	14	TRBV7-2	.	TRBJ2-7	TGTGCCAGCAGCTTAGCTAGCGGGAGCTACGAGCAGTACTTC	CASSLASGSYEQYF
TRBD2	16	TRBV27	.	TRBJ2-7	TGTGCCAGCAGCCCCGGGACTAGCGGGAGAGGCTACGAGCAGTACTTC	CASSPGTSGRGYEQYF